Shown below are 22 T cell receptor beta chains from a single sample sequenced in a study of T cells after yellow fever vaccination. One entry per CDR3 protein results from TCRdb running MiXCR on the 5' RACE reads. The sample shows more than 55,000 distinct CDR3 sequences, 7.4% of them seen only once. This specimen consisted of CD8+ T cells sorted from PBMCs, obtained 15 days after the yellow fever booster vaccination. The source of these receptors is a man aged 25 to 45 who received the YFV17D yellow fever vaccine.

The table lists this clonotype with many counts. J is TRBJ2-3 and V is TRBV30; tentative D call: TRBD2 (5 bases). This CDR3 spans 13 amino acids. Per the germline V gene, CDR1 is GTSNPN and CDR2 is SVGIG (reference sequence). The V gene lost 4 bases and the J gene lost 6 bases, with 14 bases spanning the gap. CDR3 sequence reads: CAWTRSSLDTQYF. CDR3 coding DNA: TGTGCCTGGACTAGGTCTAGCTTGGATACGCAGTATTTT.

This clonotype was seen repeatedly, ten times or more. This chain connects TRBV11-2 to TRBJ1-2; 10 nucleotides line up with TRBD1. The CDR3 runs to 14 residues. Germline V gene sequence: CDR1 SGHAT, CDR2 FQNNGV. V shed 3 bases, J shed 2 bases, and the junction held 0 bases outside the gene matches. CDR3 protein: CASSLGQGNYGYTF. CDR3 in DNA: TGTGCCAGCAGCTTGGGACAGGGGAACTATGGCTACACCTTC.

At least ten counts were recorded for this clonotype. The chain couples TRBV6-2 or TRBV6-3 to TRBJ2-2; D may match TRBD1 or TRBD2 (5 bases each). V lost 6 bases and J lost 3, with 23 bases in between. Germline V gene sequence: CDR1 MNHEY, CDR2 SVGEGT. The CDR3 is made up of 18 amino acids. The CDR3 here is CASRLLYPGTWDTGELFF. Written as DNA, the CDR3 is TGTGCCAGCAGGCTACTATACCCCGGGACCTGGGACACCGGGGAGCTGTTTTTT.

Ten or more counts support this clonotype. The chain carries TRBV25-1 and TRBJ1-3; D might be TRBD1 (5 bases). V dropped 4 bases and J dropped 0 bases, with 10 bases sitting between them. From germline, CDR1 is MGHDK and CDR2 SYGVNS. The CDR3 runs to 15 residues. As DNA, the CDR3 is TGTGCCAGCAGTGCGTACAGGCACTCTGGAAACACCATATATTTT. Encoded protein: CASSAYRHSGNTIYF.

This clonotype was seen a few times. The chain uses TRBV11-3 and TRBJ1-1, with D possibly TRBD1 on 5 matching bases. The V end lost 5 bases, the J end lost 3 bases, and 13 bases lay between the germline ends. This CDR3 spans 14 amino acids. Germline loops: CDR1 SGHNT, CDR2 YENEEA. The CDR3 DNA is TGTGCCAGCAGCCCCTGGGACCGTGACACTGAAGCTTTCTTT. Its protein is CASSPWDRDTEAFF.

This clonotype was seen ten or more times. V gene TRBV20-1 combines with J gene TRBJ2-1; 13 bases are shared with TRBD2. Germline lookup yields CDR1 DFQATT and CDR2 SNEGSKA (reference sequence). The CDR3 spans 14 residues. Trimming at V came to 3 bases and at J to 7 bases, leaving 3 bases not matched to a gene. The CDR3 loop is CSARRTSGSNEQFF. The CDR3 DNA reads TGCAGTGCTAGGCGGACTAGCGGGAGTAATGAGCAGTTCTTC.

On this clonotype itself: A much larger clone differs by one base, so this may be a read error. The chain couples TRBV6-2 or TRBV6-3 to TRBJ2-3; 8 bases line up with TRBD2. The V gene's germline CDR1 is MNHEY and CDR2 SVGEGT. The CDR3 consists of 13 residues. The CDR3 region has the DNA TGTGGCAGCAGTTACGGGAGGGGTGATACGCAGTATTTT. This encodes CGSSYGRGDTQYF.

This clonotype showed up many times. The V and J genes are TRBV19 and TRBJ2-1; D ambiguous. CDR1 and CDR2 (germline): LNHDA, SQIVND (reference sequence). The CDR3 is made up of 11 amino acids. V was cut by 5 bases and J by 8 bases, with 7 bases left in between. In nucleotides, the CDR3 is TGTGCCAGTAGTGTTAACTATGAGCAGTTCTTC. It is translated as CASSVNYEQFF. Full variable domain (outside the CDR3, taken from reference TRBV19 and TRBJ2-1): DGGITQSPKYLFRKEGQNVTLSCEQNLNHDAMYWYRQDPGQGLRLIYYSQIVNDFQKGDIAEGYSVSREKKESFPLTVTSAQKNPTAFYLCASSVNYEQFFGPGTRLTVL.

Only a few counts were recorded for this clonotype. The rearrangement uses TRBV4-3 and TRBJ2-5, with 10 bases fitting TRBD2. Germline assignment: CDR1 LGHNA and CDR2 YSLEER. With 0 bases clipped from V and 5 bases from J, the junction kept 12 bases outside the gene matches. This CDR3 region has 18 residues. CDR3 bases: TGCGCCAGCAGCCAAGATCCTGGCAGGAGCGGGGGGGCGGAGACCCAGTACTTC. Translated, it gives CASSQDPGRSGGAETQYF.

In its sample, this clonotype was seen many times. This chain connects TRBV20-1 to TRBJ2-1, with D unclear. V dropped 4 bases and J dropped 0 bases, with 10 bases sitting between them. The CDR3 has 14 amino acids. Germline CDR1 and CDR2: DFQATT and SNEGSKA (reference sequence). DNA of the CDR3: TGCAGTGCTAACCTTCTCAGCTCCTACAATGAGCAGTTCTTC. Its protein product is CSANLLSSYNEQFF.

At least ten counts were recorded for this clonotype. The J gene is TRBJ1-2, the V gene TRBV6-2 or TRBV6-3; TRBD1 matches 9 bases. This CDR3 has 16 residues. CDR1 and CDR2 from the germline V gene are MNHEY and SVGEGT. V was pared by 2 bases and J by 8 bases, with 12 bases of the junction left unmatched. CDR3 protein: CASSYELFGTGTGYTF. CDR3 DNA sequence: TGTGCCAGCAGTTACGAATTGTTCGGGACAGGGACCGGCTACACCTTC.

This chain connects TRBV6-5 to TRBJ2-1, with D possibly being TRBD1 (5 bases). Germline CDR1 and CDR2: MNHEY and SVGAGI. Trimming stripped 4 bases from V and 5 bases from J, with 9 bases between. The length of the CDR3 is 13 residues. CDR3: CASSSDINNEQFF. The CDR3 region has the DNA TGTGCCAGCAGTTCGGACATAAACAATGAGCAGTTCTTC.

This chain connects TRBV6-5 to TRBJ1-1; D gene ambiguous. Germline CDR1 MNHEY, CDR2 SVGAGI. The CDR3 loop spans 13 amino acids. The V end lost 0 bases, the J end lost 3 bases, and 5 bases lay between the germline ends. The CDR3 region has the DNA TGTGCCAGCAGTTACTCGAGGGACACTGAAGCTTTCTTT. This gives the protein CASSYSRDTEAFF.

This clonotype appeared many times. This CDR3 reads CASSSGTLYGYTF. The CDR3 DNA follows: TGTGCCAGCAGTTCCGGGACACTCTATGGCTACACCTTC. The chain links TRBV12-3 or TRBV12-4 to TRBJ1-2; tentative D call: TRBD1 (6 bases). The length of the CDR3 is 13 residues. Trimming took 4 bases from V and 4 from J, leaving 10 bases between them.

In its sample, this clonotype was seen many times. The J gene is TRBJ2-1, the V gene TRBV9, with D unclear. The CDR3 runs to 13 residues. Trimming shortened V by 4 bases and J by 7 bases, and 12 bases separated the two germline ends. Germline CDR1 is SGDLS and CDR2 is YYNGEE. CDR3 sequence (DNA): TGTGCCAGCAGCCCCCCCCGAAGGAATGAGCAGTTCTTC. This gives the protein CASSPPRRNEQFF.

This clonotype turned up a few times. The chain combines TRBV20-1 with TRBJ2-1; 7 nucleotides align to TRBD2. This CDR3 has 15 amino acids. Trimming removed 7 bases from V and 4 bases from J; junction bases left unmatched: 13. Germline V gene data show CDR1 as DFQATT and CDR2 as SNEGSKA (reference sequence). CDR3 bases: TGCAGTGGGACTAGTTTGATTGGTCTTTACAATGAGCAGTTCTTC. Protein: CSGTSLIGLYNEQFF.

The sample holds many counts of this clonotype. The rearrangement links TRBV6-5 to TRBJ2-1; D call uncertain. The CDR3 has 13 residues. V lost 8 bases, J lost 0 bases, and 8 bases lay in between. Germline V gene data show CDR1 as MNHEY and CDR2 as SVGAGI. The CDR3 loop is CASCSGSYNEQFF. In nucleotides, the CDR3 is TGTGCCAGCTGTTCCGGCTCCTACAATGAGCAGTTCTTC.

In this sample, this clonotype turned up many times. Here the CDR3 DNA reads TGTGCCAGCAGTTATGTGGACCAAGAGACCCAGTACTTC. As protein: CASSYVDQETQYF. The chain links TRBV6-5 to TRBJ2-5; D uncertain. Between the trimmed V and J ends, which lost 3 bases and 0 bases, there was a span of 5 bases. This CDR3 spans 13 amino acids. The germline V gene has CDR1 MNHEY and CDR2 SVGAGI.

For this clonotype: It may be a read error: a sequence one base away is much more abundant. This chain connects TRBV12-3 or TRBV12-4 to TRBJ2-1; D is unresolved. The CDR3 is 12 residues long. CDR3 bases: TGTGTCAGCAGTTTTGACCAGACCGAGCAGTTCTTC. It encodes CVSSFDQTEQFF.

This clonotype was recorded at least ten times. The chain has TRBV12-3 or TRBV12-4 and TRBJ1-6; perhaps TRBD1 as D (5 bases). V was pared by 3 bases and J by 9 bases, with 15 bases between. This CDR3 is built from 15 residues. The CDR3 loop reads CASSFGAGQGSPLHF. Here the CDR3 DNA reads TGTGCCAGCAGTTTTGGTGCAGGGCAGGGTTCACCCCTCCACTTT.

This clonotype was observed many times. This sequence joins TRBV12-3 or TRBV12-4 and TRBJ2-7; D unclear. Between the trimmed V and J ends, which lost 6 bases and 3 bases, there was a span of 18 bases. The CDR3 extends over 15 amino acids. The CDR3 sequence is CASSFTSSWFYEQYF. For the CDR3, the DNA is TGTGCCAGCAGCTTTACTTCCTCCTGGTTCTACGAGCAGTACTTC.

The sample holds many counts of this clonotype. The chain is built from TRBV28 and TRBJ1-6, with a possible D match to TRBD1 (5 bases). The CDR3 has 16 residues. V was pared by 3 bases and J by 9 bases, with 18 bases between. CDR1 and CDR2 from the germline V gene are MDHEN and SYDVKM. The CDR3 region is CASSFATGTGGSPLHF. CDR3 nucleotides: TGTGCCAGCAGTTTTGCGACTGGGACTGGGGGTTCACCCCTCCACTTT.